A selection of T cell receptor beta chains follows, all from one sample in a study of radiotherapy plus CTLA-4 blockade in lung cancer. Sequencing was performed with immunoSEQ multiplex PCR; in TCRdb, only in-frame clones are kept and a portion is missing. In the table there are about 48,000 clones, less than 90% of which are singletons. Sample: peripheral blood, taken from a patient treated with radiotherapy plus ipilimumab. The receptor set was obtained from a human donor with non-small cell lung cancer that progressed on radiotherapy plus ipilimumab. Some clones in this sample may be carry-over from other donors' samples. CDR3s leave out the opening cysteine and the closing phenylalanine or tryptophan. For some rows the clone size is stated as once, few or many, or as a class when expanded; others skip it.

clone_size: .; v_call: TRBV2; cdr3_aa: ASRRDRSSYEQY
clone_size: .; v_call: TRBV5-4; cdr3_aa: ANHGREAHEQY
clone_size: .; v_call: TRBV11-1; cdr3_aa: ASSLAPSRLNEQY
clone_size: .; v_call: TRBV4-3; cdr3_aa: ASSQDTVGWRQGFYEQY
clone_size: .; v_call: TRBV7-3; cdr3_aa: ASSAGTSFIDTQY
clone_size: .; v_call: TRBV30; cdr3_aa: AWSARIPDRGNTEAF
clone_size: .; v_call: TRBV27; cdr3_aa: ASSPGEGTMPQH
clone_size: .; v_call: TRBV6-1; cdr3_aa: ASESTGANYGYT
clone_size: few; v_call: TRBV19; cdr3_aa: ASEGGLEKLF
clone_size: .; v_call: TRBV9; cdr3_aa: ASSALQGGEKLF
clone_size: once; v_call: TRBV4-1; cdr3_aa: ASSLRDLATDTQY
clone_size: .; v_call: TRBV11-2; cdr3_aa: ASTGTSGNHEQY
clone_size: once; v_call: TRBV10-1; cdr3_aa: ASSDALEDTQY
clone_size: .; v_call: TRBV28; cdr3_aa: ASSQTPNTEAF
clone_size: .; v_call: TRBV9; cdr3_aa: ASSAGSRGDEQF
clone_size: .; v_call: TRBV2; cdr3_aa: ANSQGGYEQY
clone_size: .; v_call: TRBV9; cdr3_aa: ASNPRAELYNEQF
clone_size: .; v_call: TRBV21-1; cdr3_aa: ASSKPKGQGHEQY
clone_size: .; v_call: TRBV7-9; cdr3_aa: ASSLVVSAGELF
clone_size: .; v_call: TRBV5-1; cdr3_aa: ASSLAQGGGYT
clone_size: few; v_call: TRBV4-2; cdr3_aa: ASSHRQTLDQPQH
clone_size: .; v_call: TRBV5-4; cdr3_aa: ASSQVEIAGGGLREQY
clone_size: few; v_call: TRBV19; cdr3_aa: ASNLGLINQPQH
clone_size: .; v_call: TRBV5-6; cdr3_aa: ASTNTGELF
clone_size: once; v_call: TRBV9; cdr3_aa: ASSGAGGHNEKLF
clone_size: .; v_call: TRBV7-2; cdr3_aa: ASSLRGREIYEQY
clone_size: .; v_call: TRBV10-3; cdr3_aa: AISDQVSNQPQH
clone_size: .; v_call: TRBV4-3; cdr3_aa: ASSQTTGNNQPQH
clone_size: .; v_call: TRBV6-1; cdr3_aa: ASRPDGAASGYT
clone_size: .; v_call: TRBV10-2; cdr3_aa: ASSEGRGGYEQY
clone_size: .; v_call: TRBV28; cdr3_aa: ASTTGGTEAF
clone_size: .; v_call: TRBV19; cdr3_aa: ASSTLRDRATYEQY
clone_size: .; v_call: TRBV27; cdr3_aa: ASYTGNTEAF
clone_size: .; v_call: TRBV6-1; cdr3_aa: ASRGPGGNSPLH
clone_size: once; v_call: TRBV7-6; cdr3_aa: ASSPSVGIGTQY
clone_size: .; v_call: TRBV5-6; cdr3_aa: ASSLVAGTSTDTQY
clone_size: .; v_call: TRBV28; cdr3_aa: ASSLRSDYGYT